The clone carrying this TCR beta chain was recorded only once. No antigen is known for it. This entry belongs to a study of Ad26.COV2.S vaccination and SARS-CoV-2 variants. Study-wide background: Within the COV1001 Ad26.COV2.S trial arm, the donor was enrolled. Once or twice, 56 days apart, Ad26.COV2.S was delivered intramuscularly.

The study's findings and limits: Responses of T cells in total may have been underestimated by the TCR breadth and depth analyses.

Only in-frame clones appear in the TCRdb table, and some are missing; sequencing was by immunoSEQ multiplex PCR. The table lists about 410,000 clones, more than 85% of them singletons, with roughly 3% in the top ten. Treatment reported: 15 to 20 received Ad26.COV2.S at low or high dose, single or two shots; 5 received placebo; per-sample allocation not given. Each sample was drawn 63 days after the first injection (of vaccine or placebo). This TCR was sampled from a person aged 18-65 years who received the Ad26.COV2.S COVID-19 vaccine or a placebo. Sequencing used peripheral blood, obtained in a trial of Ad26.COV2.S vaccine versus placebo.

The CDR3 here is CASTPTATWEAFF. The CDR3 DNA sequence: TGTGCCAGCACTCCCACCGCGACATGGGAAGCTTTCTTT. The chain uses TRBV9 and TRBJ1-1; D is unclear. CDR1 and CDR2 (germline): SGDLS, YYNGEE. The CDR3 has 13 residues. Trimming took 6 bases from V and 8 from J, leaving 17 bases between them.